Below are 18 T cell receptor beta chains sequenced from a single sample in a study of vaccination and CD4 T cells after COVID-19. The Oncomine TCR Beta short-read assay sequenced DNA from cultured CD4+ T cells. TCRdb re-called the PCR reads through MiXCR, storing one row per CDR3 protein. This table holds approximately 15,000 distinct CDR3 sequences, approximately 26% found once. As for treatment: roughly ten-day PBMC culture with coronavirus spike peptide pools or control peptides (ViraFEST assay). Their recognized antigens are unknown. The sequenced sample consisted of cultured CD4+ T cells from blood. The source of these receptors is a human donor with COVID-19.

This CDR3 is CATRDISYEQYF. In nucleotides, the CDR3 is TGCGCCACGCGGGACATTTCCTACGAGCAGTACTTC. J is TRBJ2-7 and V is TRBV23-1; the D call may be TRBD1 or TRBD2 (6 bases each). TRBV23-1 is known as an ORF, though its function is uncertain. The V and J ends lost 10 bases and 1 base respectively, with 11 bases between them. This CDR3 has 12 residues.

This sequence joins TRBV18 and TRBJ2-1; no definite D call. Per germline, CDR1 KGHSH and CDR2 LQKENI. V dropped 1 base and J dropped 13 bases, with 11 bases sitting between them. CDR3 length equals 12 residues. The CDR3 reads CASSPLREDQFF. The DNA of the CDR3 is TGTGCCAGCTCACCACTTAGGGAAGACCAGTTCTTC.

About this clonotype itself: One end of the junction does not line up with germline, which may come from a read error. The genes are TRBV4-2 and TRBJ2-5, with D possibly being TRBD2 (5 bases). This CDR3 has 13 residues. Per germline, CDR1 LGHNA and CDR2 YNFKEQ. CDR3 amino acids: CAGSQERAETQYF. The CDR3 DNA is TGTGCCGGCAGCCAAGAGAGGGCAGAGACCCAGTACTTC.

The chain couples TRBV12-5 to TRBJ1-2; D perhaps matches TRBD1 (5 bases). CDR1 is LGHNT, CDR2 FRNRAP, per germline. The germline V and J ends were trimmed by 8 bases and 8 bases, with 9 bases remaining between them. CDR3 length: 10 residues. CDR3 sequence reads: CASWGNGYTF. The CDR3 DNA reads as TGTGCTAGTTGGGGGAACGGCTACACCTTC.

This chain uses TRBV11-2 with TRBJ2-1; D is possibly TRBD1 (6 bases). The V gene lost 3 bases and the J gene lost 0 bases, with 15 bases spanning the gap. Per the germline V gene, CDR1 is SGHAT and CDR2 is FQNNGV. The CDR3 has 17 residues. In nucleotides, the CDR3 is TGTGCCAGCAGCTTTCCCACAGGGTTCAGCTCCTACAATGAGCAGTTCTTC. It codes for CASSFPTGFSSYNEQFF.

There are a few counts of this clonotype. The V and J genes are TRBV12-3 or TRBV12-4 and TRBJ2-7; TRBD1 matches at 7 bases. This CDR3 has 13 amino acids. V lost 10 bases, J lost 2 bases, and 8 bases stayed unmatched. CDR3 nucleotide sequence: TGTGCCACCCGGACAGGCCAGACCTACGAGCAGTACTTC. Translation: CATRTGQTYEQYF.

Only a few counts were recorded for this clonotype. V is TRBV7-2 and J is TRBJ2-7, with D possibly TRBD1 on 6 matching bases. This CDR3 is 14 amino acids long. The V end lost 1 base, the J end lost 6 bases, and 13 bases lay between the germline ends. Germline CDR1 and CDR2: SGHTA and FQGNSA. CDR3 residues: CASSLVGGPAEQYF. CDR3 DNA sequence: TGTGCCAGCAGCTTAGTTGGGGGCCCCGCCGAGCAGTACTTC. Full variable domain (missing parts from reference TRBV7-2 and TRBJ2-7): GAGVSQSPSNKVTEKGKDVELRCDPISGHTALYWYRQSLGQGLEFLIYFQGNSAPDKSGLPSDRFSAERTGGSVSTLTIQRTQQEDSAVYLCASSLVGGPAEQYFGPGTRLTVT.

The rearrangement joins TRBV20-1 to TRBJ1-3; D is uncertain. Germline V CDR1 and CDR2: DFQATT, SNEGSKA (reference sequence). V shed 3 bases and J shed 0 bases, with 9 bases lying between them. This CDR3 is 14 amino acids long. The CDR3 DNA sequence: TGCAGTGCTAGGAGGCAGGCCTCTGGAAACACCATATATTTT. Protein sequence: CSARRQASGNTIYF.

This clonotype occurred a few times. This sequence joins TRBV10-3 and TRBJ2-2, with a weak D call TRBD2 (5 bases). Germline V gene data show CDR1 as ENHRY and CDR2 as SYGVKD. V lost 0 bases to trimming and J lost 4 bases, with 6 bases between them. CDR3 size: 14 residues. The DNA for the CDR3 is TGTGCCATCAGTGAGTCAGGGAGCACCGGGGAGCTGTTTTTT. It specifies CAISESGSTGELFF.

The V and J genes are TRBV19 and TRBJ2-1, with D unclear. The ends were cut back, 3 bases at V and 5 bases at J, with 14 bases in the middle. There are 15 residues in the CDR3. Germline-derived CDR1 and CDR2 are LNHDA and SQIVND (reference sequence). CDR3 loop: CASSIGQVSNNEQFF. DNA of the CDR3: TGTGCCAGTAGTATCGGGCAGGTTAGCAACAATGAGCAGTTCTTC.

This chain connects TRBV5-6 to TRBJ1-1; D is unresolved. This CDR3 has 16 amino acids. Trimming stripped 0 bases from V and 7 bases from J, with 19 bases between. The germline V gene encodes CDR1 SGHDT and CDR2 YYEEEE. CDR3 protein: CASSLAVSGRTLEAFF. The DNA for the CDR3 is TGTGCCAGCAGCTTGGCCGTGTCGGGCCGAACTCTTGAAGCTTTCTTT.

This clonotype was counted between two and nine times. The CDR3 DNA reads as TGTGCCAGCAGCTTGGGGGCAGGGAGCTCCTATAATTCACCCCTCCACTTT. Its translation is CASSLGAGSSYNSPLHF. This chain joins TRBV5-6 and TRBJ1-6, with TRBD1 as a possible D gene (5 bases). V was trimmed by 0 bases and J by 0 bases, leaving 10 bases between them. Germline CDR1 SGHDT, CDR2 YYEEEE. The CDR3 contains 17 residues.

This chain joins TRBV11-3 and TRBJ1-1; no reliable D call. This CDR3 has 14 residues. Trimming left V 5 bases short and J 4 bases short, with 14 bases between. The V gene's germline CDR1 is SGHNT and CDR2 YENEEA. The CDR3 here is CASSPRIGSTEAFF. DNA of the CDR3: TGTGCCAGCAGCCCCCGGATTGGGAGCACTGAAGCTTTCTTT.

The rearrangement uses TRBV6-2 or TRBV6-3 and TRBJ1-2; D perhaps matches TRBD1 (6 bases). The V end was cut by 7 bases, the J end by 8 bases, with 17 bases between. The CDR3 loop spans 13 amino acids. Germline-derived CDR1 and CDR2 are MNHEY and SVGEGT. CDR3 coding DNA: TGTGCCAGCAAGACTTCCGGGGGGGCAGGCTACACCTTC. It specifies CASKTSGGAGYTF.

V usage is TRBV20-1 and J usage is TRBJ1-1, with a weak D call TRBD1 (6 bases). Trimming removed 1 base from V and 4 bases from J, with 13 bases in between. The germline V gene has CDR1 DFQATT and CDR2 SNEGSKA (reference sequence). CDR3 length: 14 amino acids. The CDR3 DNA reads TGCAGTGCTAGAGTGGGGGCCGGGGGCACTGAAGCTTTCTTT. As protein: CSARVGAGGTEAFF.

CDR3 coding DNA: TGTGCCAGCTCTCCCGTCCAGGACAGGGTGGGTCAGCCCCAGCATTTT. Translation gives CASSPVQDRVGQPQHF. The rearrangement joins TRBV18 to TRBJ1-5; 8 bases fit TRBD1. The germline V gene encodes CDR1 KGHSH and CDR2 LQKENI. The CDR3 runs to 16 residues. V lost 6 bases to trimming and J lost 6 bases; unmatched junction nucleotides: 13.

This clonotype was found a few times. This chain connects TRBV5-8 to TRBJ2-3; no clear D. V dropped 1 base and J dropped 3 bases, with 9 bases sitting between them. The CDR3 contains 14 residues. Germline CDR1 reads SGHTS; CDR2 reads YDEGEE. In nucleotides, the CDR3 is TGTGCCAGCAGCTTGAGTCTAGGAACAGATACGCAGTATTTT. Translated, it gives CASSLSLGTDTQYF.

The chain joins TRBV7-8 to TRBJ1-1; the match to TRBD1 covers 10 bases. After removal of 5 bases from V and 1 base from J, the junction contained 4 bases not matched to a gene. From germline, CDR1 is SGHVS and CDR2 FQNEAQ. This CDR3 comprises 15 residues. CDR3 amino acids: CASSLTGGRNTEAFF. The CDR3 coding sequence is TGTGCCAGCAGCCTGACAGGGGGCCGGAACACTGAAGCTTTCTTT.